This T cell receptor (beta chain) was recorded in a study of T cell changes during pregnancy in multiple sclerosis. Trimming removed 1 base at V and 4 bases at J, with 16 bases between. This CDR3 is 15 amino acids long. Germline CDR1 and CDR2: GTSNPN and SVGIG (reference sequence). The method was immunoSEQ multiplex PCR; TCRdb's version includes in-frame clones alone and lacks a portion of them. Of tens of thousands of clones listed, roughly nine tenths are singletons. Sequencing used peripheral blood, obtained after pregnancy. The TCR sequence derives from a female donor in good health, enrolled as a control in a pregnancy study. The chain combines TRBV30 with TRBJ2-5, with no clear D. The CDR3 DNA follows: TGTGCCTGGAGTGGCTTCTGGCAGGTCTTAGAGACCCAGTACTTC. Encoded protein: CAWSGFWQVLETQYF.